This entry features one T cell receptor beta chain sequence. What it binds is unknown. This specimen comes from a study of beta chain features in type 1 diabetes. Study outcomes and limitations: People with Type 1 diabetes carried modestly yet significantly shorter TCRB CDR3s in all four CD4+ subsets. Using cDNA template may skew counts toward highly expressing activated cells. The naive, central memory and Treg TCRB repertoires looked more alike in patients than they did in healthy donors. Patients and controls would share equally any PCR tilt toward shorter templates.

Expressed TCRB transcripts were sequenced, since all the RNA that had been isolated was reverse transcribed. The study sequenced naive, central memory and regulatory T cell samples to an average of about 3.6 million reads. Assay used: immunoSEQ multiplex PCR; TCRdb lists only in-frame clones, some missing. The sample yields 150,000 to 200,000 clones, almost 65% seen once. The receptor was derived from a man under 40 with type 1 diabetes. Sequencing was done on a sample of naive CD4+ T cells from blood.

This CDR3 reads CASSPRGNTEAFF. The CDR3 region has the DNA TGCGCCAGCAGCCCTCGGGGGAACACTGAAGCTTTCTTT. This chain connects TRBV5-1 to TRBJ1-1; D ambiguous. The length of the CDR3 is 13 residues. V was clipped by 4 bases and J by 1 base, with 8 bases between them. From germline, CDR1 is SGHRS and CDR2 YFSETQ.